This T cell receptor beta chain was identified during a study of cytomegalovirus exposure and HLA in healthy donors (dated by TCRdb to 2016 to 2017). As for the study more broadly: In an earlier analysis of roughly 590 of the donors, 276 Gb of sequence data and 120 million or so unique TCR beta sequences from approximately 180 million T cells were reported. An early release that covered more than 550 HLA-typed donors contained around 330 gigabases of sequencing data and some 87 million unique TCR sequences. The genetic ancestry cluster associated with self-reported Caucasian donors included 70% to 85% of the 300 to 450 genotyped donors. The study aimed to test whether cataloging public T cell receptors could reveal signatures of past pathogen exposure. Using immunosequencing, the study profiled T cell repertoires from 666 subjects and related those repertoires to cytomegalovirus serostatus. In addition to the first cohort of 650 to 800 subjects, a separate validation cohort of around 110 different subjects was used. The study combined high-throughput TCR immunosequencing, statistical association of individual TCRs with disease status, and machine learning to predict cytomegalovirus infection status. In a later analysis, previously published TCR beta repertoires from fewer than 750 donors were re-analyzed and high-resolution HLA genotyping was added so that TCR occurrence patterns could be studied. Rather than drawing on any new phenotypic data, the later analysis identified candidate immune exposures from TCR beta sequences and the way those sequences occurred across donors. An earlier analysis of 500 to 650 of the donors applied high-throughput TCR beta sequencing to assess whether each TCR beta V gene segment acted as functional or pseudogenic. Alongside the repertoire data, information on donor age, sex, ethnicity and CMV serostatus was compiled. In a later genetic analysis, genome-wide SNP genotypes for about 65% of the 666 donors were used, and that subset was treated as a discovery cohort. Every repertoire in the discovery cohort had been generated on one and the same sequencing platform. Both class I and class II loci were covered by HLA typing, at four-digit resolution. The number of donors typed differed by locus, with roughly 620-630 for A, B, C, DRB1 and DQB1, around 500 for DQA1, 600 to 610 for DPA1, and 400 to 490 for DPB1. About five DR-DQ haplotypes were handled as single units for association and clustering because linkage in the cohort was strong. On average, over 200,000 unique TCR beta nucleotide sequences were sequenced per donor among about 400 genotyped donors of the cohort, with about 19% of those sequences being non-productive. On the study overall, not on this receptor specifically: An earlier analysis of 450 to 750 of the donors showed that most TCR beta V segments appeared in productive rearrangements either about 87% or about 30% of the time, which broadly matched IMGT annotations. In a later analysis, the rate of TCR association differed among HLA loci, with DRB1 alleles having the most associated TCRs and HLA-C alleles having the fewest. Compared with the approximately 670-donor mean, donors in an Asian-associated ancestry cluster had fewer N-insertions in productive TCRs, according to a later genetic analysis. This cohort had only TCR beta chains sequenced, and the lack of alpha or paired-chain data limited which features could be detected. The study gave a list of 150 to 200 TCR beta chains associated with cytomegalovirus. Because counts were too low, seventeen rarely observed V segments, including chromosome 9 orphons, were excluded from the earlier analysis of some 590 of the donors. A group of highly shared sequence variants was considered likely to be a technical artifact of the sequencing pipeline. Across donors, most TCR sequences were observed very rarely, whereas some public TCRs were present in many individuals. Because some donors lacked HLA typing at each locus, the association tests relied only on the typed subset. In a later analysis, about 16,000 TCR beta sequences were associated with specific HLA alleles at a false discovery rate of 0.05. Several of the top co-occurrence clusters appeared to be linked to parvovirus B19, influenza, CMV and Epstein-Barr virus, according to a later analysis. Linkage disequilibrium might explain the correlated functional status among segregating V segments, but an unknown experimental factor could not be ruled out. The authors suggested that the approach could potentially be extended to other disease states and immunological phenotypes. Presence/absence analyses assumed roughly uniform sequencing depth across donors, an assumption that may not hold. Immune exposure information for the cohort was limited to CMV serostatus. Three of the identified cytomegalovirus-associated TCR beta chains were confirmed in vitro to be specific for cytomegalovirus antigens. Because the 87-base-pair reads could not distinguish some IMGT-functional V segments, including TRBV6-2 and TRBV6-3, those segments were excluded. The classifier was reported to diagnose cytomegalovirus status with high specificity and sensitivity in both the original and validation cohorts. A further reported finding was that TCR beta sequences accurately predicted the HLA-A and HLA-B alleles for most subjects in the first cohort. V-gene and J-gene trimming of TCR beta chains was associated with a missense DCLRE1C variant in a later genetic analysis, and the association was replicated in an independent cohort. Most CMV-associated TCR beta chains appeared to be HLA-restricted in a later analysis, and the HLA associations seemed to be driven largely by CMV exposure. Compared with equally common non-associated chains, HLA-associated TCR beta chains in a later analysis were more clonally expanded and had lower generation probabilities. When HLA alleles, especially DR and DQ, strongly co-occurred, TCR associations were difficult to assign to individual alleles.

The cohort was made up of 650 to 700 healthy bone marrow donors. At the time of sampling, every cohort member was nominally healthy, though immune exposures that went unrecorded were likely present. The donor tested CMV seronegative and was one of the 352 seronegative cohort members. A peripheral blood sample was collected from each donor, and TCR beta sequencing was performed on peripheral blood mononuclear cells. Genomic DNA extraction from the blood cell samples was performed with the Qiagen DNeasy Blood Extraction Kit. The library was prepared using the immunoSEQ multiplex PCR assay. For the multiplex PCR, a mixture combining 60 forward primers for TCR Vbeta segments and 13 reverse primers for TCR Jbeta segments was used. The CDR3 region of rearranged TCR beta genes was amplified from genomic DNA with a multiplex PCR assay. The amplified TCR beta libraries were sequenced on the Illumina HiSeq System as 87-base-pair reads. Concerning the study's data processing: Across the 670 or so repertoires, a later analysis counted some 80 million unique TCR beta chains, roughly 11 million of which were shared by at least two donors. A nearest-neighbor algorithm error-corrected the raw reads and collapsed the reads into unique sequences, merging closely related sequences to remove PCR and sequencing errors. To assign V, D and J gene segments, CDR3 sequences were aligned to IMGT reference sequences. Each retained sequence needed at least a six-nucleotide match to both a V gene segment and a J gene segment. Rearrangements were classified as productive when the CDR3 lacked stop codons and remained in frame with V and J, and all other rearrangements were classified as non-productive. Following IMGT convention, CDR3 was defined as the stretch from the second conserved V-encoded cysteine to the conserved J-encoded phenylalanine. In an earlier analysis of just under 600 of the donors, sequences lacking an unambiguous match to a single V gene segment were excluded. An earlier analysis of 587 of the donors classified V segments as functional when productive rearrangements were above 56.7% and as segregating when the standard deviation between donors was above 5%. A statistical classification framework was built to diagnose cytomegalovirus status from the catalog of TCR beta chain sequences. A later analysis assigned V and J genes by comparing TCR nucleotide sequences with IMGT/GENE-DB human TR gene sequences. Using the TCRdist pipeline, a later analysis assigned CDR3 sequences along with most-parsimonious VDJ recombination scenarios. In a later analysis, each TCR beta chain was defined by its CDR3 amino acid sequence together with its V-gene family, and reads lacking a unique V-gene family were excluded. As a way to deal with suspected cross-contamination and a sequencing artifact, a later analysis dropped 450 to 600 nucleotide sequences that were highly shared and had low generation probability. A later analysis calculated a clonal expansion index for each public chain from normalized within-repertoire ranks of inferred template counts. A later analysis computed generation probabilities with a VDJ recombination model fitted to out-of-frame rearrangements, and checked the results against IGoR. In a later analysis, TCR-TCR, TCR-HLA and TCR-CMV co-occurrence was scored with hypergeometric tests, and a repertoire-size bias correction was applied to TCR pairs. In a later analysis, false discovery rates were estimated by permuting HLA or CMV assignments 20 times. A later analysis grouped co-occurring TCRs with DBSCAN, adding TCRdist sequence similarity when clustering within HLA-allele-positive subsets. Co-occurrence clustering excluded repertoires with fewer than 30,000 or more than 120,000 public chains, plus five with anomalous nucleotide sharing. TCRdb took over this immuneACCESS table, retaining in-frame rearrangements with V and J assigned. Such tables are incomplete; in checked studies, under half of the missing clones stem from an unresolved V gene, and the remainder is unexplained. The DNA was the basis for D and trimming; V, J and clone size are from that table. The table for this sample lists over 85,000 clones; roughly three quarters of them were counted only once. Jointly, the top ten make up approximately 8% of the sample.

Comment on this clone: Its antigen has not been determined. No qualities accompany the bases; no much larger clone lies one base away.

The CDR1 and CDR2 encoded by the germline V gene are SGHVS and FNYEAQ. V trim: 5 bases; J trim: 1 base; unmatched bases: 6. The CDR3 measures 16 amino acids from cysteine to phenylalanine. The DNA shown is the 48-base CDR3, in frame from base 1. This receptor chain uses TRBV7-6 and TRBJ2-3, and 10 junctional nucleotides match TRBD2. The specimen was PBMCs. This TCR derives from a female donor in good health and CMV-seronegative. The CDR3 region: CASSPTGTSGTDTQYF. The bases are TGTGCCAGCAGCCCCACCGGGACTAGCGGCACAGATACGCAGTATTTT.